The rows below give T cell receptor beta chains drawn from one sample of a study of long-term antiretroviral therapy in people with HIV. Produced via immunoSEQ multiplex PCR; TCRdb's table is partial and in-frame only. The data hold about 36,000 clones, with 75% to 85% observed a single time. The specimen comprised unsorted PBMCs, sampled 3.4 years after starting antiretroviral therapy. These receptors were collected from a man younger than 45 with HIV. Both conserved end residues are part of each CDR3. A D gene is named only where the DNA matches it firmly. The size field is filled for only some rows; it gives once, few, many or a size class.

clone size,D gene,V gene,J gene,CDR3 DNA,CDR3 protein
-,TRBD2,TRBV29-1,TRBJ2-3,TGCAGCGTTGAGGTTTACGGGAGGGCCTTTAAGCTTTCGGCAGATACGCAGTATTTT,CSVEVYGRAFKLSADTQYF
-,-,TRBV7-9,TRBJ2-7,TGTGCCAGCAGCCCTAGCCCGACGGGGCGCCGAAACTCCTACGAGCAGTACTTC,CASSPSPTGRRNSYEQYF
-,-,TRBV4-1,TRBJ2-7,TGCGCCAGCAGCCCCCAGGAATTTTTTACCCACGAGCAGTACTTC,CASSPQEFFTHEQYF
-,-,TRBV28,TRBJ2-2,TGTGCCAGCATGAGGGGGGCAGGGGCCGGGGAGCTGTTTTTT,CASMRGAGAGELFF
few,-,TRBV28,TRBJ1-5,TGTGCCAGCAGTCCCCTCTATAGCAATCAGCCCCAGCATTTT,CASSPLYSNQPQHF
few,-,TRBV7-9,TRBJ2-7,TGTGCCAGCAGCTCAACTATGGACATCTCCTACGAGCAGTACTTC,CASSSTMDISYEQYF
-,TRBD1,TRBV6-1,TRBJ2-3,TGTGCCAGCAGGGTTGACAGGGCCACCCCCGGAGCGCAGTATTTT,CASRVDRATPGAQYF
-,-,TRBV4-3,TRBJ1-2,TGCGCCAGCAGCCAAGATTTATCCGGGGCGCGTGGCTACACCTTC,CASSQDLSGARGYTF
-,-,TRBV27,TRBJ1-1,TGTGCCAGCAGGACGGGCCTCACTGAAGCTTTCTTT,CASRTGLTEAFF
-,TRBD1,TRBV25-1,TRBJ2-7,TGTGCCAGCAGTGGGGACAGCTCCTACGAGCAGTACTTC,CASSGDSSYEQYF
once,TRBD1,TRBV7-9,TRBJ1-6,TGTGCCAGCAGCTCACAGGGGAGAGCTTCACCCCTCCACTTT,CASSSQGRASPLHF
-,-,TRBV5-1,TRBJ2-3,TGCGCCAGCAGAGACTTCTCTAGCACAGATACGCAGTATTTT,CASRDFSSTDTQYF
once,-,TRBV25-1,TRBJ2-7,TGTGCCAGCAGTGAATCCCTCGGGCCAAGCGAAGAGCAGTACTTC,CASSESLGPSEEQYF
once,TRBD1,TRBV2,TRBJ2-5,TGTGCCAGCAGTGAGAGGGGGCGCGGAGAGACCCAGTACTTC,CASSERGRGETQYF
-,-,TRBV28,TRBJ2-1,TGTGCCAGCATCCCTCACGGGGCAGACAATGAGCAGTTCTTC,CASIPHGADNEQFF
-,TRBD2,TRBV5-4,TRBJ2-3,TGTGCCAGCAGCACCAACCTAGCGGGAGAACTATATACGCAGTATTTT,CASSTNLAGELYTQYF
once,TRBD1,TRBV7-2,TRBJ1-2,TGTGCCAGCAGCTTAGGGACAGGGTACGGCTACACCTTC,CASSLGTGYGYTF
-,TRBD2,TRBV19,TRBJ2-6,TGTGCCAGTAATGGGACGCCGGGACTAGCTCGCTTTGGGGCCAACGTCCTGACTTTC,CASNGTPGLARFGANVLTF